This T cell receptor beta chain appears in the sequencing data of a study of CXCR3-negative and CXCR3-positive naive CD8 T cells. Background on the study: There were 140 million or so TRB reads altogether, and each library had about 1.5 +/- 0.3 million of them.

On this clonotype itself: Its antigen is currently unknown.

The length of the CDR3 is 12 residues. Germline V CDR1 and CDR2: SGHDT, YYEEEE. Naive cells were sorted as CD45RO-, CCR7+, CD27+ and CD95-. The method, 5' RACE with UMI labels, was used to prepare the TRB cDNA libraries. TCRdb re-called the 5' RACE reads and shows each CDR3 protein once, DNA omitted. The data include about 150,000 distinct CDR3 sequences; the top ten clones carry around 0.5%. Study conclusions and caveats: Naive subsets expressed similar surface CD5; TRB CDR3 features served to infer TCR strength. Naive cells, whether CXCR3-negative or CXCR3-positive, had similar TRBV-TRBJ usage, while memory cells differed. CXCR3-negative naive cells had less hydrophobic TRB CDR3s than did CXCR3-positive naive cells.

This TCR came from a human donor in good health. Some clones in this sample may be carry-over from other donors' samples. The specimen was naive CXCR3+ CD8+ T cells from blood. Subset specified: CD45RO-CCR7+CD27+CD95- naive CD8+ T cells expressing CXCR3 (TNR3+). The chain links TRBV5-6 to TRBJ2-3; lacking DNA, the TRBD1 call made by TCRdb goes unchecked. CDR3 sequence: CASSHVQGAQYF.